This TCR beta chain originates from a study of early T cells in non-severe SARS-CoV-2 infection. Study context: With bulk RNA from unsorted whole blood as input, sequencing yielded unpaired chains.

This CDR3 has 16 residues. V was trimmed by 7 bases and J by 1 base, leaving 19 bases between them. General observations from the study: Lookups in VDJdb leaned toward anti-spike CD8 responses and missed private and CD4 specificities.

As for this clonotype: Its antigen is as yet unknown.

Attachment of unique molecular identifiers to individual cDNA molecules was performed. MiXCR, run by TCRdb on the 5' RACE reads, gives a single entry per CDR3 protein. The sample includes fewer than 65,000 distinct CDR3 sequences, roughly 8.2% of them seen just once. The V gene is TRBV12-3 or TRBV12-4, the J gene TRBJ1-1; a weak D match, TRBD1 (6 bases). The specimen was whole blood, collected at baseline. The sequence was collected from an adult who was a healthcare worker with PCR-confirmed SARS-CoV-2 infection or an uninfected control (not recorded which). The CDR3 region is CASNPGQILTNTEAFF. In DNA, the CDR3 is TGTGCCAGCAACCCGGGACAAATCTTAACGAACACTGAAGCTTTCTTT.